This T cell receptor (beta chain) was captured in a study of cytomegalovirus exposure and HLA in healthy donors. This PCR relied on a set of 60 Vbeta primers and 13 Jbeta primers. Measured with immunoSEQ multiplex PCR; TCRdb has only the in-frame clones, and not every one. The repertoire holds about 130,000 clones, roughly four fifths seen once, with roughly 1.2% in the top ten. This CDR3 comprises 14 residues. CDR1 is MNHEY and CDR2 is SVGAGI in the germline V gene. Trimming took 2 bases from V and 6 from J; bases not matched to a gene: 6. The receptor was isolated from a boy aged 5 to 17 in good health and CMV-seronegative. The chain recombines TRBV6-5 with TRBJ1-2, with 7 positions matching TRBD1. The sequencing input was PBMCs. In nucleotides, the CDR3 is TGTGCCAGCAGTTACGCGGGACAGCTCGATGGCTACACCTTC. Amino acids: CASSYAGQLDGYTF.